Listed below are T cell receptor beta chains from one sample, sequenced in a study of T cell changes during pregnancy in multiple sclerosis. Sequencing used immunoSEQ multiplex PCR; TCRdb keeps in-frame clones, though not all of them. Counted here are over 35,000 clones, roughly 90% occurring once; the ten biggest clones make up 7.8%. The specimen was CD8+ T cells from peripheral blood mononuclear cells, collected before pregnancy. The receptors stem from a female donor with multiple sclerosis, enrolled in a pregnancy study. CDR3s include the opening cysteine and the closing phenylalanine or tryptophan. D genes are given only for firm matches. Only part of the rows carry a size: once, few, many, or a class if the clone is expanded.

D gene	clone size	V gene	J gene	CDR3 DNA	CDR3 protein
-	-	TRBV4-2	TRBJ2-5	TGTGCCAGCAGCCAGCGCCACACAGGGTACTTGGAAGAGACCCAGTACTTC	CASSQRHTGYLEETQYF
TRBD2	-	TRBV6-1	TRBJ2-7	TGTGCCAGCAGTGAAGATAGTAGCGGGAGTTTTAACACTTTTTACGAGCAGTACTTC	CASSEDSSGSFNTFYEQYF
TRBD1	-	TRBV5-6	TRBJ1-1	TGTGCCAGCAGCCCGGACAGGGGCCTGAACACTGAAGCTTTCTTT	CASSPDRGLNTEAFF
-	-	TRBV7-9	TRBJ2-7	TGTGCCAGCAGCCCCCGGATGGGGAGTCCCTACGAGCAGTACTTC	CASSPRMGSPYEQYF
TRBD1	many	TRBV19	TRBJ1-1	TGTGCCAGTAGTGACGACAGGGAGACTGAAGCTTTCTTT	CASSDDRETEAFF
-	-	TRBV7-9	TRBJ1-1	TGTGCCAGCAGCTTACCCATCGGAGCGAACACTGAAGCTTTCTTT	CASSLPIGANTEAFF
TRBD1	-	TRBV9	TRBJ1-1	TGTGCCAGCAGCGCGCCCGGGACAGCTCGGACTGAAGCTTTCTTT	CASSAPGTARTEAFF
TRBD1	-	TRBV6-1	TRBJ2-7	TGTGCCAGCGATCCGGGGACAGGGGGCTACGAGCAGTACTTC	CASDPGTGGYEQYF
TRBD1	-	TRBV30	TRBJ2-5	TGTGCCTGGAACCCGGGACAGGGCCAAGAGACCCAGTACTTC	CAWNPGQGQETQYF
TRBD2	-	TRBV9	TRBJ2-5	TGTGCCAGCAGCGCGGGACTAGCGGAAGAGACCCAGTACTTC	CASSAGLAEETQYF
-	-	TRBV21-1	TRBJ1-1	TGTGCCAGCAGCACCCCGGGACAGGAGAACACTGAAGCTTTCTTT	CASSTPGQENTEAFF
-	-	TRBV19	TRBJ2-7	TGTGCCAGTAGTATAGCGGCAGGGGAGACCTACGAGCAGTACTTC	CASSIAAGETYEQYF
TRBD1	once	TRBV5-1	TRBJ2-7	TGCGCCAGCAGCTCAAGACAGGGGCCTACCCCCTACGAGCAGTACTTC	CASSSRQGPTPYEQYF
-	few	TRBV20-1	TRBJ2-3	TGCAGTGCACAAACAGATACGCAGTATTTT	CSAQTDTQYF
-	-	TRBV6-5	TRBJ2-1	TGTGCCAGCAGTTACGTGGACACCTCCTACAATGAGCAGTTCTTC	CASSYVDTSYNEQFF
TRBD1	-	TRBV5-1	TRBJ1-4	TGCGCCAGCAGCGCCGGGACAGGGGGAGCTAATGAAAAACTGTTTTTT	CASSAGTGGANEKLFF
TRBD1	few	TRBV2	TRBJ1-2	TGTGCCAGCATGTTCTTCGAACAGGGGTCCTCCACCTATGGCTACACCTTC	CASMFFEQGSSTYGYTF
TRBD2	once	TRBV28	TRBJ2-5	TGTGCCAGCAGGCCCTCTAGCGGGGTCCAAGAGACCCAGTACTTC	CASRPSSGVQETQYF
-	-	TRBV5-1	TRBJ1-1	TGCGCCAGCAGTTTCAGACAGGCCACTGAAGCTTTCTTT	CASSFRQATEAFF
-	-	TRBV6-5	TRBJ2-7	TGTGCCAGCGGGGGCTCCTCGTCCTACGAGCAGTACTTC	CASGGSSSYEQYF
TRBD1	-	TRBV7-7	TRBJ2-3	TGTGCTAGCAGCTTACGGGACAGGAGCACAGATACGCAGTATTTT	CASSLRDRSTDTQYF
-	-	TRBV7-9	TRBJ1-2	TGTGCCAGCAGCTTAGGGATAGGAGGGCCGGATGGCTACACCTTC	CASSLGIGGPDGYTF
TRBD2	-	TRBV7-9	TRBJ2-1	TGTGCCAGCAGCTCCCGACTAGCGGGAGTCTACAATGAGCAGTTCTTC	CASSSRLAGVYNEQFF
TRBD1	-	TRBV7-9	TRBJ2-7	TGTGCCAGCAGCCACGGACAGGGTTTGGCCTACGAGCAGTACTTC	CASSHGQGLAYEQYF
TRBD1	-	TRBV14	TRBJ2-7	TGTGCCAGCAGCCAAGAGAGACAGGGGCGAGACGAGCAGTACTTC	CASSQERQGRDEQYF
-	-	TRBV7-9	TRBJ2-1	TGTGCCAGCAGCCACTCACCCCAGGGGTTCCCCAATGAGCAGTTCTTC	CASSHSPQGFPNEQFF
-	-	TRBV28	TRBJ1-3	TGTGCCAGCAGTTTTGGGGGGACGGGAAACACCATATATTTT	CASSFGGTGNTIYF
-	-	TRBV7-9	TRBJ2-7	TGTGCCAGCAGCCCAAAGACACCAGTGGCCTACGAGCAGTACTTC	CASSPKTPVAYEQYF
TRBD1	-	TRBV9	TRBJ1-1	TGTGCCAGCAGCGTGGGACAGCTGAACACTGAAGCTTTCTTT	CASSVGQLNTEAFF
-	-	TRBV7-9	TRBJ2-7	TGTGCCAGCTCCAAGGGACTCCAGCCCTACGAGCAGTACTTC	CASSKGLQPYEQYF
TRBD2	-	TRBV7-9	TRBJ2-1	TGTGCCAGCACCGACACTAGCGGGAGCTTCTACAATGAGCAGTTCTTC	CASTDTSGSFYNEQFF
-	once	TRBV28	TRBJ2-3	TGTGCCAGCAGTTTTTCAGGGGACACAGATACGCAGTATTTT	CASSFSGDTDTQYF
-	-	TRBV27	TRBJ2-5	TGTGCCAGCAGTATTTCCGATGGGGCCCAAGAGACCCAGTACTTC	CASSISDGAQETQYF
TRBD2	once	TRBV19	TRBJ2-1	TGTGCCAGTAGCGGTAGCGGGACCTACAATGAGCAGTTCTTC	CASSGSGTYNEQFF
-	-	TRBV10-3	TRBJ1-1	TGTGCCATCAGTACAGTAGGCAGGAACCCCGGTGAAGCTTTCTTT	CAISTVGRNPGEAFF
-	-	TRBV7-2	TRBJ1-1	TGTGCCAGCAGCTTTGGTACGGGTGAGAACACTGAAGCTTTCTTT	CASSFGTGENTEAFF
TRBD1	-	TRBV6-5	TRBJ2-1	TGTGCCAGCACCCCGGGACAGAACAATGAGCAGTTCTTC	CASTPGQNNEQFF
TRBD1	-	TRBV7-9	TRBJ1-3	TGTGCCAGCAGCGCCTACAGGGGGCCTGGAAACACCATATATTTT	CASSAYRGPGNTIYF
-	few	TRBV19	TRBJ2-1	TGTGCCAGTAGTCTAACTATAAGTTCCTACAATGAGCAGTTCTTC	CASSLTISSYNEQFF
-	-	TRBV10-3	TRBJ2-1	TGTGCCATCAGTGAATCTAGCGTATCAATCGACGATGAGCAGTTCTTC	CAISESSVSIDDEQFF
TRBD1	-	TRBV2	TRBJ2-7	TGTGCCAGCAGTGAAGCTGATGGATGGGGGGGGACAGGGGTCATTAGCTCCTACGAGCAGTACTTC	CASSEADGWGGTGVISSYEQYF
-	-	TRBV19	TRBJ1-1	TGTGCCAGTAGTTTCCAGGGGAACACTGAAGCTTTCTTT	CASSFQGNTEAFF
-	-	TRBV7-3	TRBJ2-1	TGTGCCAGCAGCCGAAGCGGATACAATGAGCAGTTCTTC	CASSRSGYNEQFF
-	once	TRBV7-6	TRBJ2-5	TGTGCCAGCAGCCTCCTAGGCAGTCCAGAGACCCAGTACTTC	CASSLLGSPETQYF
TRBD1	-	TRBV7-9	TRBJ2-3	TGTGCCAGCAGCTTACTAGGGGGCCCCCGCGGCGCAGATACGCAGTATTTT	CASSLLGGPRGADTQYF
-	-	TRBV29-1	TRBJ1-1	TGCAGCGTGGACAAGAACACTGAAGCTTTCTTT	CSVDKNTEAFF
TRBD1	-	TRBV5-6	TRBJ2-7	TGTGCCAGCAGCTGGACAGGGGTAATCGAGCAGTACTTC	CASSWTGVIEQYF